This T cell receptor (beta chain) was identified in a study of blood T cell repertoires in COVID-19. The method was immunoSEQ multiplex PCR; TCRdb's version includes in-frame clones alone and lacks a portion of them. The sample holds some 180,000 clones; around nine tenths are singletons and the top ten take 0.5% to 0.55%. The CDR3 runs 18 residues. Germline CDR1 is LGHNA and CDR2 is YSLEER. V was pared by 4 bases and J by 1 base, with 19 bases between. The chain is built from TRBV4-3 and TRBJ2-2; maybe TRBD2 (5 bases). Specimen: peripheral blood. The source is a man aged 45-60 years with acute or convalescent COVID-19. The CDR3 DNA is TGCGCCAGCAGCCCCTCTTGGCTAGCAGAAATGAACACCGGGGAGCTGTTTTTT. It encodes CASSPSWLAEMNTGELFF.